This entry features one T cell receptor (beta chain) sequence. No antigen is known for it. Base quality data are lacking; no much larger clone is found one base away. Enrolling through a virtual design, the prospective study's participants ranged in age from about 18 to 89 years and lived across approximately 25 United States geographic areas. In the prospective study, cohorts were assigned on the basis of participant-reported clinical history obtained from a screening survey and a study questionnaire. ImmuneRACE Cohort 3 recovered participants were defined by two consecutive negative NP/OP PCR tests, healthcare professional clearance, or symptom resolution. Each participant in the prospective study had whole blood, serum and a nasopharyngeal or oropharyngeal swab collected by mobile phlebotomists. Prospective study participants could optionally give additional blood draws and questionnaires over a roughly 2-month period. Before DNA extraction, prospective study blood samples were shipped either frozen or at room temperature.

The source of the sample is a study of blood T cell repertoires in COVID-19 (dated by TCRdb to the early 2020s). For context, the study as a whole: Samples covering the acute and convalescent phases of COVID-19 were provided by collaborators in the United States, Italy and Spain. Nearly every sample came with metadata listing a de-identified subject ID, COVID-19 status, age in years and sex. The prospective study material was composed of cDNA or gDNA derived from T cells, B-cell-depleted T cells, or PBMCs. The samples were drawn from the first 160 participants of the ongoing ImmuneRACE study and from 1,254 subjects provided by 6 global collaborators. The repertoires were released in a freely available public database meant as a resource for research on the immune response to SARS-CoV-2. HLA class I and class II types, where available, came from metadata supplied by the sample provider rather than from assay-based typing. Subjects who had been exposed to COVID-19, were actively infected with it, or had recovered from it provided the deeply sampled blood TCRbeta repertoires that made up the dataset. Findings and caveats that apply to the study as a whole: Clinical and demographic metadata were provided uncurated, with the amount varying by source and participant.

V and J are truncated by 7 bases and 0 bases respectively, leaving an intervening sequence of 10 bases. CDR1 and CDR2, per the germline V gene, are MNHEY and SVGAGI. The CDR3 measures 14 amino acids from cysteine to phenylalanine. CDR3 DNA only is kept here, 42 bases in frame from base 1. TCRbeta CDR3 regions were amplified from genomic DNA by means of the immunoSEQ Assay, a bias-controlled multiplex PCR. The study's processing was this. Nucleated cell counts per sample were estimated from amplification of reference gene primers within the assay. To quantify the absolute abundance of each unique TCRbeta CDR3 rearrangement, sequence reads were collapsed and filtered. For each sample, productive Simpson clonality was calculated as the square root of Simpson's diversity index across productive rearrangements. Held by TCRdb, this immuneACCESS table contains in-frame sequences only and omits some clones. Under half of the omission traces to an unresolved V gene where checked; the cause of the rest is unknown. That table is the source of V, J and clone size, and D and trimming were worked out from the DNA. A total of about 220,000 clones appear in this sample, around 83% of them only once. In total, the top ten clones hold 6.8% of the sample.

The rearranged segments are TRBV6-5 and TRBJ1-3, with the D gene call left open. Sequenced material: PBMCs or T cells enriched from blood (not recorded which). This TCR came from a woman between 35 and 50 years old who had recovered from COVID-19. The bases are TGTGCCAGCACCATGGCGGGCTCTGGAAACACCATATATTTT. Translation gives CASTMAGSGNTIYF.